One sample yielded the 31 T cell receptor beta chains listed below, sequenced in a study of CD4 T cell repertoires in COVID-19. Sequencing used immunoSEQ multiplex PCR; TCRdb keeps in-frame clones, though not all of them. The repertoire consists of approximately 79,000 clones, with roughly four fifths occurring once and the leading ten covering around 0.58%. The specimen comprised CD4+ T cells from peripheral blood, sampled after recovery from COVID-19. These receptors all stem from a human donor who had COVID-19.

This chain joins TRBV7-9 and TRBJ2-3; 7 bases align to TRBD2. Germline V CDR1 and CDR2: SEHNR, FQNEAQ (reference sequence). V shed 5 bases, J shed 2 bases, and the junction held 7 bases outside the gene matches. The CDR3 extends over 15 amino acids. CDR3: CASSLSAGNTDTQYF. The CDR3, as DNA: TGTGCCAGCAGCCTATCAGCGGGGAACACAGATACGCAGTATTTT.

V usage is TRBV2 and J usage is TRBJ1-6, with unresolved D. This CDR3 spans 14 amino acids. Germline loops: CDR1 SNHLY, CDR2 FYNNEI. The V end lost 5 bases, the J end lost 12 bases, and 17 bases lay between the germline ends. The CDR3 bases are TGTGCCAGCAGTCGAGGCTGGAGAGCCGAACCCCTCCACTTT. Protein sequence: CASSRGWRAEPLHF.

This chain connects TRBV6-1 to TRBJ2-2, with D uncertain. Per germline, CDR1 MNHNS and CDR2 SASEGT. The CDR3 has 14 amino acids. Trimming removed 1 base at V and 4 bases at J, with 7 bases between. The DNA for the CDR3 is TGTGCCAGCAGTGAAGGGTCCGCCACCGGGGAGCTGTTTTTT. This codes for CASSEGSATGELFF.

The CDR3 protein is CASSLVSAEAKYF. The CDR3 DNA sequence: TGCGCCAGCAGCTTAGTCTCGGCGGAGGCGAAGTATTTT. This sequence joins TRBV5-1 and TRBJ2-3, with a weak D call TRBD2 (5 bases). The V end was cut by 2 bases, the J end by 13 bases, with 17 bases between. Germline CDR1 SGHRS, CDR2 YFSETQ. This CDR3 has 13 residues.

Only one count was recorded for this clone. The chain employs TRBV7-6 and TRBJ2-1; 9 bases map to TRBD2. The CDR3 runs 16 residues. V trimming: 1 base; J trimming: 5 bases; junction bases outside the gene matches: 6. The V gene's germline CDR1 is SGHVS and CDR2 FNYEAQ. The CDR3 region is CASSLGSSGVNNEQFF. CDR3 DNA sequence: TGTGCCAGCAGCTTAGGGTCTAGCGGGGTAAACAATGAGCAGTTCTTC.

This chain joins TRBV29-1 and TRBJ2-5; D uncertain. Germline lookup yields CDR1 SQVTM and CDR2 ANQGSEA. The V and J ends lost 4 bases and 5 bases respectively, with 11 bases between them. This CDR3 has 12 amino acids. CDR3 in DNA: TGCAGCGTTGTCCTGATTTTGGAGACCCAGTACTTC. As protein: CSVVLILETQYF. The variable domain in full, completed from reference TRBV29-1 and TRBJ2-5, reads SAVISQKPSRDICQRGTSLTIQCQVDSQVTMMFWYRQQPGQSLTLIATANQGSEATYESGFVIDKFPISRPNLTFSTLTVSNMSPEDSSIYLCSVVLILETQYFGPGTRLLVL.

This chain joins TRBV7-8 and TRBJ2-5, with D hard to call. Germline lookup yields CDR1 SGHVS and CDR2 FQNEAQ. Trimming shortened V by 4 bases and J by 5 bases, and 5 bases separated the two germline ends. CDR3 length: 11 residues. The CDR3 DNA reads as TGTGCCAGCAGCTCGGCTGAGACCCAGTACTTC. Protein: CASSSAETQYF.

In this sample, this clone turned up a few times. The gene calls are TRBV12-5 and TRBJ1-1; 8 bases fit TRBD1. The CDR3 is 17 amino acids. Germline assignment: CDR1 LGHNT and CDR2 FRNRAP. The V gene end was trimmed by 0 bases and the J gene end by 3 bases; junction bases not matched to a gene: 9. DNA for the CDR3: TGTGCTAGTGGTTTGGTACTTTCAGGGGGCGCGGACACTGAAGCTTTCTTT. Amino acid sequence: CASGLVLSGGADTEAFF. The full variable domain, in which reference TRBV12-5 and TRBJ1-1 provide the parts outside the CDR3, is DARVTQTPRHKVTEMGQEVTMRCQPILGHNTVFWYRQTMMQGLELLAYFRNRAPLDDSGMPKDRFSAEMPDATLATLKIQPSEPRDSAVYFCASGLVLSGGADTEAFFGQGTRLTVV.

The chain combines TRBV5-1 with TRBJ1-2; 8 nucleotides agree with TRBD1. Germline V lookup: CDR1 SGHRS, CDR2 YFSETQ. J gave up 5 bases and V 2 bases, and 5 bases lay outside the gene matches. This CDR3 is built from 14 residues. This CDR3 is CASSLDRGMYGYTF. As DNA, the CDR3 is TGCGCCAGCAGCTTAGACAGGGGAATGTATGGCTACACCTTC. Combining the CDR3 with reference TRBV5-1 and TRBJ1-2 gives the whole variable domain KAGVTQTPRYLIKTRGQQVTLSCSPISGHRSVSWYQQTPGQGLQFLFEYFSETQRNKGNFPGRFSGRQFSNSRSEMNVSTLELGDSALYLCASSLDRGMYGYTFGSGTRLTVV.

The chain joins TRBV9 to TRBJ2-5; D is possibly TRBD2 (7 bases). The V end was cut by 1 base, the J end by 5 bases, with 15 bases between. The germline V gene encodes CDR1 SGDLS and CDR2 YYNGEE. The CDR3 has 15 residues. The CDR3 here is CASSVTGGAVETQYF. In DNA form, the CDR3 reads TGTGCCAGCAGCGTAACGGGGGGCGCGGTGGAGACCCAGTACTTC.

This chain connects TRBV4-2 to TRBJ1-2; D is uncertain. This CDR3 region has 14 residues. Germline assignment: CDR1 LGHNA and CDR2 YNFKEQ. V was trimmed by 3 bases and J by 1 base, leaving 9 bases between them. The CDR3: CASSHSIDNYGYTF. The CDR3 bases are TGTGCCAGCAGCCATTCGATAGATAACTATGGCTACACCTTC.

CDR3 loop: CAIGVGGTSGDTQYF. In DNA form, the CDR3 reads TGTGCCATCGGTGTTGGTGGGACTAGCGGAGATACGCAGTATTTT. This chain connects TRBV10-3 to TRBJ2-3, with 11 bases lining up with TRBD2. The CDR3 contains 15 residues. With V trimmed by 8 bases and J by 5 bases, 9 bases remained unmatched. Germline values: CDR1 ENHRY, CDR2 SYGVKD.

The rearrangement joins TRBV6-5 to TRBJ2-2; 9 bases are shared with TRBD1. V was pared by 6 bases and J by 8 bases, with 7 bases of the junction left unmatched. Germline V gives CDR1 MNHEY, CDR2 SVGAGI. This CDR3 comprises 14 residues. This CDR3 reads CASRPQGAGGELFF. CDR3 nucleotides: TGTGCCAGCAGACCACAGGGGGCAGGAGGGGAGCTGTTTTTT.

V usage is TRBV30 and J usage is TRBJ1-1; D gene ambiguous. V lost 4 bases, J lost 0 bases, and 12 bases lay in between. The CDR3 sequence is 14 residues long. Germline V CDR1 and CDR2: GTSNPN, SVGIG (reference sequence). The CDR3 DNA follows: TGTGCCTGGACCCGTCCGGGCATGAACACTGAAGCTTTCTTT. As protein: CAWTRPGMNTEAFF.

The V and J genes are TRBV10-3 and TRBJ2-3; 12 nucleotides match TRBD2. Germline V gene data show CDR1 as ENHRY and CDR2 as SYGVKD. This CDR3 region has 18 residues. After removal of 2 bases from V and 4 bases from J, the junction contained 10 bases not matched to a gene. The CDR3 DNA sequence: TGTGCCATCAGTGAGAGTCCCCTAGCGGGAGGGTCCCCAGATACGCAGTATTTT. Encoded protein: CAISESPLAGGSPDTQYF.

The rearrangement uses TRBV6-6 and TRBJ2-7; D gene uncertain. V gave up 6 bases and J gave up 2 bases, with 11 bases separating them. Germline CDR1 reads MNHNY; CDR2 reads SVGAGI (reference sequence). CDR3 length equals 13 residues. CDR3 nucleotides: TGTGCCAGCAGGCCAGACGCGGCCTACGAGCAGTACTTC. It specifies CASRPDAAYEQYF.

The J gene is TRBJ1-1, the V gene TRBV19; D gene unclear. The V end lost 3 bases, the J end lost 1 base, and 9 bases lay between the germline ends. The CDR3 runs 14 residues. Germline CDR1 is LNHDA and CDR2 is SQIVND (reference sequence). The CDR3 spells CASSIGSKNTEAFF. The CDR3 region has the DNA TGTGCCAGTAGTATCGGCAGCAAGAACACTGAAGCTTTCTTT.

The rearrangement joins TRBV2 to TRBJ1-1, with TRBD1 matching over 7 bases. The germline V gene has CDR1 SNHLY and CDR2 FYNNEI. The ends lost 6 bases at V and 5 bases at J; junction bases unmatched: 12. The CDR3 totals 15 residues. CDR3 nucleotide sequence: TGTGCCAGCAGCGAGCAGACAGGGACGAGAACTGAAGCTTTCTTT. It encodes CASSEQTGTRTEAFF.

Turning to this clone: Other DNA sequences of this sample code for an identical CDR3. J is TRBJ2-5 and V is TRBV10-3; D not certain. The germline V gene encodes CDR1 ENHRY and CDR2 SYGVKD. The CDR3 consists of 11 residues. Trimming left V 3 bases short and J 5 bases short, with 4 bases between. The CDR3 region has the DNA TGTGCCATCAGTGACGGGGAGACCCAGTACTTC. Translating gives CAISDGETQYF.

CDR3 in amino acids: CASRPSGQGRTGELFF. The CDR3, as DNA: TGTGCCAGTAGACCCTCCGGACAGGGGAGAACCGGGGAGCTGTTTTTT. This chain joins TRBV19 and TRBJ2-2; 9 bases are a match to TRBD1. After removal of 6 bases from V and 5 bases from J, the junction contained 10 bases not matched to a gene. This CDR3 comprises 16 residues. Germline V gene data show CDR1 as LNHDA and CDR2 as SQIVND (reference sequence).

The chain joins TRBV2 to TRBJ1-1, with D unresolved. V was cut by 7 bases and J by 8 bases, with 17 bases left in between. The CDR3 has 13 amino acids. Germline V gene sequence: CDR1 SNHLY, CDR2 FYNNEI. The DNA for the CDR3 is TGTGCCAGCAATGGGTGGGAACCCCGCGAAGCTTTCTTT. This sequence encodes CASNGWEPREAFF.

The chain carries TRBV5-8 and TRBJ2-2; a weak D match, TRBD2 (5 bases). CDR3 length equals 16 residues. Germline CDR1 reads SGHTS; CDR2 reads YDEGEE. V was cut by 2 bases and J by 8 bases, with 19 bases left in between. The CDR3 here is CASSFPLDSAPGELFF. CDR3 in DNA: TGTGCCAGCAGCTTTCCCCTGGACTCCGCACCGGGGGAGCTGTTTTTT.

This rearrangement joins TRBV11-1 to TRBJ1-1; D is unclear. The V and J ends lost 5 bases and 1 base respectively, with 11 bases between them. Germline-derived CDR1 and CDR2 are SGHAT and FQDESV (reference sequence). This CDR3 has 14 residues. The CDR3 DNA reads TGTGCCAGCAGCGGAATCTTAGGGAACACTGAAGCTTTCTTT. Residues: CASSGILGNTEAFF.

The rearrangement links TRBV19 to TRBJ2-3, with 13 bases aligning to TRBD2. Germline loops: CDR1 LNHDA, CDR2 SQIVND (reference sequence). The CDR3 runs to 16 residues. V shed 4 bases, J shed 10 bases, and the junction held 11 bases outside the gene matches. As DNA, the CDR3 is TGTGCCAGTAGTAAAGAAGGGACTAGCGGGAACACGGCGCAGTATTTT. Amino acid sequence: CASSKEGTSGNTAQYF. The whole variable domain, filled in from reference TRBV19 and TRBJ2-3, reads DGGITQSPKYLFRKEGQNVTLSCEQNLNHDAMYWYRQDPGQGLRLIYYSQIVNDFQKGDIAEGYSVSREKKESFPLTVTSAQKNPTAFYLCASSKEGTSGNTAQYFGPGTRLTVL.

CDR3: CASRLDRASNQPQHF. The CDR3 region has the DNA TGTGCCAGCAGGTTGGACAGGGCTAGCAATCAGCCCCAGCATTTT. The genes are TRBV2 and TRBJ1-5; 8 bases line up with TRBD1. The V gene end was trimmed by 6 bases and the J gene end by 0 bases; junction bases not matched to a gene: 4. This CDR3 is 15 amino acids long. Germline lookup yields CDR1 SNHLY and CDR2 FYNNEI.

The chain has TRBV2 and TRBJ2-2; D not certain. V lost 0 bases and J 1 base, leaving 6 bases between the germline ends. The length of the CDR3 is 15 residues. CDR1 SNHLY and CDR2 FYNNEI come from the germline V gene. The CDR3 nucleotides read TGTGCCAGCAGTGAAGCGTACGGGAACACCGGGGAGCTGTTTTTT. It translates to CASSEAYGNTGELFF.

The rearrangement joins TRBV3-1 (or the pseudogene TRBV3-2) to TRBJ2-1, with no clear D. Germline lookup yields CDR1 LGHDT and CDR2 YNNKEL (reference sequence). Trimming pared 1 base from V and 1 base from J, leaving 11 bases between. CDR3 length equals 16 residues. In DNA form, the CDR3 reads TGTGCCAGCAGCCAAGCAGGCAGGCTATCCTACAATGAGCAGTTCTTC. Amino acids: CASSQAGRLSYNEQFF.

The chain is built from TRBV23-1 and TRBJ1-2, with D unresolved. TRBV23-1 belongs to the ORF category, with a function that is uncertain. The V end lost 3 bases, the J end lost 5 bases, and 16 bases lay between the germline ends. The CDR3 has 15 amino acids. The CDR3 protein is CASSQTAHKPYGYTF. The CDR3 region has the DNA TGCGCCAGCAGTCAGACGGCACACAAACCGTATGGCTACACCTTC.

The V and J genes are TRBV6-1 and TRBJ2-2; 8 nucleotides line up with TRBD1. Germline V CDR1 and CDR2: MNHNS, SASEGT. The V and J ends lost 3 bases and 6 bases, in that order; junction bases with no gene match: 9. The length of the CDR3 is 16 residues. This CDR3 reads CASSDSWTGFPGELFF. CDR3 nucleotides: TGTGCCAGCAGTGATTCGTGGACAGGGTTTCCCGGGGAGCTGTTTTTT.

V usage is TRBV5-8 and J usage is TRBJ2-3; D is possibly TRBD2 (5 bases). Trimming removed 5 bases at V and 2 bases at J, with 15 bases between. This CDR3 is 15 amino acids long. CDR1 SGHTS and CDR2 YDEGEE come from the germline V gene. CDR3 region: CASSFGLPSTDTQYF. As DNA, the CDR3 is TGTGCCAGCAGTTTTGGACTCCCCTCCACAGATACGCAGTATTTT.

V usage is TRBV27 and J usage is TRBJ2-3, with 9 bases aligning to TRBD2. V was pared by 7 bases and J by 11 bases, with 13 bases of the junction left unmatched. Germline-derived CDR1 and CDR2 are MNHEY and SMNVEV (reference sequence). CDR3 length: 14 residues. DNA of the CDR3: TGTGCCAGCAACATGGGGAGTAGCGGGGGCCAGCAGTATTTT. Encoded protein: CASNMGSSGGQQYF.